These 9 T cell receptor beta chains were sequenced from one sample in a study of blood T cell repertoires in COVID-19. This table comes from immunoSEQ multiplex PCR, and its TCRdb copy is limited to in-frame clones, with some not included. The sample holds 150,000 to 200,000 clones, approximately 86% seen once. The sequenced sample consisted of peripheral blood. These receptors originate from a man in his late teens or twenties with acute or convalescent COVID-19.

CDR3 sequence (DNA): TGTGCCAGCAGTAGGGACAGTTGGCAGCCCCAGCATTTT. Residues: CASSRDSWQPQHF. The rearrangement uses TRBV12-3 or TRBV12-4 and TRBJ1-5, with 7 bases that match TRBD1. The CDR3 runs 13 residues. Losses at the gene ends were 5 bases for V and 7 bases for J; bases not matched to a gene: 5.

The sample holds a few counts of this clone. The chain recombines TRBV19 with TRBJ2-7; D is perhaps TRBD1 (5 bases). The CDR3 consists of 14 residues. The V gene's germline CDR1 is LNHDA and CDR2 SQIVND (reference sequence). V was cut by 5 bases and J by 4 bases, with 15 bases left in between. The CDR3 DNA reads TGTGCCAGTAGTCTTGTGGCAGGGAATTACGAGCAGTACTTC. Its protein product is CASSLVAGNYEQYF. Complete variable domain (other parts from reference TRBV19 and TRBJ2-7): DGGITQSPKYLFRKEGQNVTLSCEQNLNHDAMYWYRQDPGQGLRLIYYSQIVNDFQKGDIAEGYSVSREKKESFPLTVTSAQKNPTAFYLCASSLVAGNYEQYFGPGTRLTVT.

V gene TRBV7-3 combines with J gene TRBJ1-6; TRBD1 matches 9 bases. Germline CDR1 and CDR2: SGHTA and FQGTGA. V was pared by 4 bases and J by 10 bases, with 11 bases of the junction left unmatched. The CDR3 spans 16 residues. The CDR3 here is CASSSQPTGQGSPLHF. In DNA, the CDR3 is TGTGCCAGCAGCTCACAACCCACGGGACAGGGCTCACCCCTCCACTTT.

The chain carries TRBV6-5 and TRBJ1-4; 7 bases are shared with TRBD1. The V gene end was trimmed by 0 bases and the J gene end by 6 bases; junction bases not matched to a gene: 7. The CDR3 has 16 residues. In germline, CDR1 is MNHEY, CDR2 SVGAGI. The chain's CDR3 is CASSYSKAGGYEKLFF. The CDR3 nucleotides read TGTGCCAGCAGTTACTCGAAGGCAGGGGGTTATGAAAAACTGTTTTTT.

The V and J genes are TRBV3-1 (or the pseudogene TRBV3-2) and TRBJ1-5, with TRBD1 as a possible D gene (6 bases). CDR1 and CDR2 from the germline V gene are LGHDT and YNNKEL (reference sequence). The V end lost 1 base, the J end lost 4 bases, and 8 bases lay between the germline ends. This CDR3 has 14 amino acids. The CDR3 nucleotides read TGTGCCAGCAGCCAAGTAGGACAGAATCAGCCCCAGCATTTT. It encodes CASSQVGQNQPQHF.

V and J are TRBV25-1 and TRBJ1-4; 10 bases align to TRBD1. V shed 3 bases and J 5 bases; nucleotides not matched to a gene: 3. This CDR3 region has 15 residues. Germline V gene lookup returns CDR1 MGHDK and CDR2 SYGVNS. The CDR3 nucleotides read TGTGCCAGCAGTGATGACAGGGGGCAAAATGAAAAACTGTTTTTT. Translated, it gives CASSDDRGQNEKLFF.

The chain carries TRBV2 and TRBJ1-5; no firm D call. The V gene's germline CDR1 is SNHLY and CDR2 FYNNEI. This CDR3 spans 14 amino acids. The V end lost 4 bases, the J end lost 4 bases, and 11 bases lay between the germline ends. The CDR3 reads CASSAGIGNQPQHF. Written as DNA, the CDR3 is TGTGCCAGCAGTGCCGGGATAGGGAATCAGCCCCAGCATTTT. The full variable domain, in which reference TRBV2 and TRBJ1-5 provide the parts outside the CDR3, is EPEVTQTPSHQVTQMGQEVILRCVPISNHLYFYWYRQILGQKVEFLVSFYNNEISEKSEIFDDQFSVERPDGSNFTLKIRSTKLEDSAMYFCASSAGIGNQPQHFGDGTRLSIL.

CDR3 in amino acids: CASSLGGQGSYEQYV. The DNA for the CDR3 is TGTGCCAGCAGCCTAGGGGGACAGGGGTCCTACGAGCAGTACGTC. The chain recombines TRBV7-9 with TRBJ2-7, with 10 bases fitting TRBD1. After removal of 5 bases from V and 1 base from J, the junction contained 5 bases not matched to a gene. There are 15 residues in the CDR3. Germline V CDR1 and CDR2: SEHNR, FQNEAQ (reference sequence).

The chain employs TRBV30 and TRBJ1-1; TRBD1 matches at 7 bases. V was pared by 3 bases and J by 4 bases, with 8 bases of the junction left unmatched. This CDR3 comprises 14 residues. Germline CDR1 reads GTSNPN; CDR2 reads SVGIG (reference sequence). CDR3 residues: CAWRGRQGGTEAFF. CDR3 in DNA: TGTGCCTGGAGGGGTAGACAGGGCGGCACTGAAGCTTTCTTT.